This T cell receptor (beta chain) was profiled in a study of CD8 T cells in Susac syndrome. RNA amounts of about 0.5 to 1 ug underwent reverse transcription with random hexamers. TCRdb re-derived calls from the immunoSEQ multiplex PCR reads in MiXCR, one entry per CDR3 protein. The repertoire has tens of thousands of distinct CDR3 sequences, roughly 90% of them found once; the top ten carry around 0.5%. The CDR3 is made up of 15 amino acids. CDR1 and CDR2 (germline): SGHAT, FQNNGV. V shed 3 bases and J 2 bases; nucleotides not matched to a gene: 3. The sample consisted of CD8+ T cells from PBMCs. V gene TRBV11-2 combines with J gene TRBJ2-3; 9 bases line up with TRBD1. This clonotype originated in a human donor with multiple sclerosis. CDR3 bases: TGTGCCAGCAGCTTCAGGGACAGGGACACAGATACGCAGTATTTT. Its protein product is CASSFRDRDTDTQYF.